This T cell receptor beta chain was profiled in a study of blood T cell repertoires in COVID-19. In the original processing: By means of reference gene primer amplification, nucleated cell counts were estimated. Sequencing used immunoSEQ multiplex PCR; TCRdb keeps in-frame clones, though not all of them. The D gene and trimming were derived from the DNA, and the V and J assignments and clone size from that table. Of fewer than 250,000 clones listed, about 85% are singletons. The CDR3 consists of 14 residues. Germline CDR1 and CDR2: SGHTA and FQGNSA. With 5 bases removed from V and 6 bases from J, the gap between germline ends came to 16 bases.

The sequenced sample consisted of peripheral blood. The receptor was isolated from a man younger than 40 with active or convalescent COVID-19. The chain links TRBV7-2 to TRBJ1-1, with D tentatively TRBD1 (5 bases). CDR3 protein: CASSLRAGPSEAFF. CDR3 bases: TGTGCCAGCAGCCTACGGGCGGGGCCCTCTGAAGCTTTCTTT.